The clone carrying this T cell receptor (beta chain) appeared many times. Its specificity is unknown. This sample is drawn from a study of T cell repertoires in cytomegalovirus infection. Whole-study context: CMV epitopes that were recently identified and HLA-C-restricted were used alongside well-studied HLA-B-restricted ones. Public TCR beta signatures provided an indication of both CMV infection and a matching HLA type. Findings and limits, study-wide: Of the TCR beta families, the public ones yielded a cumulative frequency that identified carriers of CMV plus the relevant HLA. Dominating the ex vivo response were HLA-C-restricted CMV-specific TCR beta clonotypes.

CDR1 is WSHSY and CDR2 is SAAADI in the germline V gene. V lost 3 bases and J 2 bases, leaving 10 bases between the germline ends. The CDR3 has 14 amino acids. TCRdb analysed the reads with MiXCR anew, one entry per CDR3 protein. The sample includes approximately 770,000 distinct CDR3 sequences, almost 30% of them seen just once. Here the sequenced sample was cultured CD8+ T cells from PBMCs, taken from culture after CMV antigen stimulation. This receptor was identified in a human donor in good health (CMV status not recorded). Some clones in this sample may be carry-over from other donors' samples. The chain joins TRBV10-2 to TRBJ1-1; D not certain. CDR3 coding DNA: TGCGCCAGCAGTGACTTTGGGGATAACACTGAAGCTTTCTTT. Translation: CASSDFGDNTEAFF.